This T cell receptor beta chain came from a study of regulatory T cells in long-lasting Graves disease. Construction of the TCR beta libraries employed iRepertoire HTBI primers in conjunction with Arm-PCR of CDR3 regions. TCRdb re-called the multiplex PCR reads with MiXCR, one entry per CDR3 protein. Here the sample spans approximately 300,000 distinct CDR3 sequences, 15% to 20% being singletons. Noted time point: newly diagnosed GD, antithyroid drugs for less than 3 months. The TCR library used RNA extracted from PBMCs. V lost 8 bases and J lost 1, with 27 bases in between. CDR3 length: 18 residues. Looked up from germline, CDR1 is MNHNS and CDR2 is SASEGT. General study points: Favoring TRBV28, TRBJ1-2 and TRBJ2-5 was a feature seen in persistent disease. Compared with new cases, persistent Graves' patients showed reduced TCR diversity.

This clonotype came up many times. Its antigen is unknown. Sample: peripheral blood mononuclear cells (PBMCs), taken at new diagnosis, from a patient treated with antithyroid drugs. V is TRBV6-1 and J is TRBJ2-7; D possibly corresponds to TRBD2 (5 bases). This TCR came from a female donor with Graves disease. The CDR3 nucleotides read TGTGCCAGCGCCTCTCTCAACCGGGGAACATCTGGTTCCTACGAGCAGTACTTC. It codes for CASASLNRGTSGSYEQYF.